Detailed here is one TCR beta chain. Its antigen is unknown. This record comes from a study of OX40 agonist ivuxolimab in advanced cancers. Study-level background: Melanoma, hepatocellular carcinoma, head and neck or renal cell cancer occurred in dose-escalation patients. Partial responses were recorded for three patients, including one with hepatocellular carcinoma and two with cutaneous melanoma.

The method was immunoSEQ multiplex PCR; TCRdb's version includes in-frame clones alone and lacks a portion of them. The sample gives tens of thousands of clones, about 86% of which show up once; more than 12% is in the top ten. Study findings and constraints: Normalized T-cell clonal expansion was also low in a subset of nonresponders.

The origin of this receptor is an adult with an advanced solid tumor such as melanoma, head and neck, liver or kidney cancer. Material: CD4+ or CD8+ T cells sorted from blood, obtained in a trial of the OX40 agonist ivuxolimab.

The CDR3 loop reads CAISPGMGEAFF. The CDR3 DNA sequence: TGTGCCATCAGTCCAGGGATGGGGGAAGCTTTCTTT. The V call is TRBV10-3, the J call TRBJ1-1, with D tentatively TRBD1 (5 bases). The CDR3 sequence is 12 residues long. CDR1 is ENHRY, CDR2 SYGVKD, per germline. Trimming took off 5 bases at V and 8 bases at J, with 12 bases between the two ends.